The source of this T cell receptor beta chain is a study of T cell responses to AZD1222 COVID-19 vaccine. Findings and limits, study-wide: Clonal diversity may have been underestimated in mostly white British donors.

The CDR3 totals 14 residues. Germline CDR1 and CDR2: SNHLY and FYNNEI. V gave up 1 base and J gave up 1 base, with 7 bases separating them. Repertoires were generated with immunoSEQ multiplex PCR, while TCRdb's copy carries only in-frame clones and drops some. Among about 260,000 clones, 85% to 95% were seen once, and the ten largest hold around 0.6%. Remarks on this clone: Its antigen is not identified.

The receptor comes from an adult in good health. V usage is TRBV2 and J usage is TRBJ1-1; D not resolved. The source was peripheral blood, collected on day 0 of AZD1222 vaccination. The CDR3 DNA sequence: TGTGCCAGCAGTGAAGAGGCGGGGAACACTGAAGCTTTCTTT. Protein: CASSEEAGNTEAFF.